This T cell receptor (beta chain) was sequenced for a study of early T cells in non-severe SARS-CoV-2 infection. The CDR3 contains 17 residues. Germline V CDR1 and CDR2: LGHDT, YNNKEL (reference sequence). MiXCR, run by TCRdb on the 5' RACE reads, gives a single entry per CDR3 protein. The data show under 85,000 distinct CDR3 sequences, 8.5% to 10% seen once. This clonotype has just a few counts. A read error may account for a junction end that differs from germline. The source is an adult who was a healthcare worker with PCR-confirmed SARS-CoV-2 infection or an uninfected control (not recorded which). Sequenced sample: whole blood. The rearrangement links TRBV3-1 to TRBJ2-1, with TRBD2 matching over 13 bases. The DNA of the CDR3 is TGTGCCAGCAGCCAAAGCGGGGGACTAGCGGGAACCAATGAGCAGTTCTTT. This translates into CASSQSGGLAGTNEQFF.